One and the same sample provided the 28 T cell receptor beta chains below, sequenced in a study of blood T cell repertoires in COVID-19. Sequenced by immunoSEQ multiplex PCR; TCRdb stores in-frame clones only, minus some. This table holds some 82,000 clones, approximately 82% found once. Sample: peripheral blood. These receptors all come from a man at least 80 years old with active or convalescent COVID-19.

This chain connects TRBV5-4 to TRBJ1-2; D perhaps matches TRBD1 (5 bases). The CDR3 runs to 14 residues. Looked up from germline, CDR1 is SGHNT and CDR2 is YYREEE (reference sequence). V gave up 4 bases and J gave up 6 bases, with 16 bases separating them. DNA of the CDR3: TGTGCCAGCAGCCCCAGCGACAGACCTAATGGCTACACCTTC. As protein: CASSPSDRPNGYTF.

V gene TRBV6-2 or TRBV6-3 combines with J gene TRBJ2-1; 8 bases align to TRBD2. The CDR3 is 18 residues long. The V segment lost 0 bases and the J segment 7 bases; nucleotides outside the gene matches: 14. CDR1 and CDR2 from the germline V gene are MNHEY and SVGEGT. The CDR3 nucleotides read TGTGCCAGCAGTTACTCTCGAAGATACCCGGGACTAGTTAATGAGCAGTTCTTC. This codes for CASSYSRRYPGLVNEQFF.

The chain recombines TRBV10-3 with TRBJ1-4, with D possibly matching TRBD1 (6 bases). Germline V lookup: CDR1 ENHRY, CDR2 SYGVKD. There are 14 residues in the CDR3. Trimming took off 6 bases at V and 4 bases at J, with 12 bases between the two ends. The CDR3 bases are TGTGCCATCAGCCTACAGGGAAATAATGAAAAACTGTTTTTT. This gives the protein CAISLQGNNEKLFF.

The chain uses TRBV5-4 and TRBJ1-6; D is uncertain. The V end was cut by 5 bases, the J end by 9 bases, with 9 bases between. CDR1 is SGHNT, CDR2 YYREEE, per germline (reference sequence). The CDR3 loop spans 12 amino acids. CDR3 in amino acids: CASSYEASPLHF. The CDR3 bases are TGTGCCAGCAGTTATGAGGCTTCACCCCTCCACTTT.

This clone is a singleton in its sample. The chain recombines TRBV2 with TRBJ2-1; 14 nucleotides match TRBD2. The germline V gene has CDR1 SNHLY and CDR2 FYNNEI. V lost 5 bases, J lost 9 bases, and 6 bases stayed unmatched. The CDR3 covers 15 residues. In DNA, the CDR3 is TGTGCCAGCAGTCCCCTCGGGACTAGCGGGAGTGAGCAGTTCTTC. This sequence encodes CASSPLGTSGSEQFF.

The V gene is TRBV11-3, the J gene TRBJ2-7; the D gene is possibly TRBD1 (5 bases). The CDR3 loop spans 13 amino acids. The V and J ends lost 1 base and 2 bases respectively, with 6 bases between them. Per germline, CDR1 SGHNT and CDR2 YENEEA. For the CDR3, the DNA is TGTGCCAGCAGCTTAGGACAGCCCTACGAGCAGTACTTC. The encoded protein is CASSLGQPYEQYF.

The rearrangement joins TRBV28 to TRBJ2-5, with D possibly being TRBD1 (6 bases). V gave up 3 bases and J gave up 2 bases, with 13 bases separating them. The CDR3 loop spans 15 amino acids. Per germline, CDR1 MDHEN and CDR2 SYDVKM. CDR3 sequence reads: CASSLLGQKQETQYF. The CDR3 region has the DNA TGTGCCAGCAGTTTGTTGGGACAAAAGCAAGAGACCCAGTACTTC.

This sequence joins TRBV5-8 and TRBJ1-5; 10 nucleotides match TRBD1. The J segment lost 5 bases and the V segment lost 4 bases, leaving 3 bases of the junction unmatched. This CDR3 is built from 14 residues. The germline V gene encodes CDR1 SGHTS and CDR2 YDEGEE. CDR3 sequence (DNA): TGTGCCAGCAGCATGGGGACAGGGGATCAGCCCCAGCATTTT. The encoded protein is CASSMGTGDQPQHF.

This clone appeared a few times. V gene TRBV9 combines with J gene TRBJ2-7, with TRBD2 matching over 8 bases. The CDR3 length is 15 residues. V shed 0 bases and J 4 bases; nucleotides not matched to a gene: 6. Germline CDR1 SGDLS, CDR2 YYNGEE. Here the CDR3 reads CASSVAPGLEYEQYF. The CDR3 DNA reads as TGTGCCAGCAGCGTAGCGCCGGGACTAGAATACGAGCAGTACTTC.

The chain is built from TRBV4-1 and TRBJ1-6; 9 positions agree with TRBD1. With 4 bases clipped from V and 9 bases from J, the junction kept 16 bases outside the gene matches. This CDR3 has 18 amino acids. Germline V lookup: CDR1 MGHRA, CDR2 YSYEKL. The CDR3 here is CASSLRDRAFDRSSPLHF. The CDR3 region has the DNA TGCGCCAGCAGCCTTCGGGACAGGGCATTTGACCGATCTTCACCCCTCCACTTT.

V usage is TRBV7-2 and J usage is TRBJ1-2, with 9 bases lining up with TRBD1. There are 14 residues in the CDR3. Germline V CDR1 and CDR2: SGHTA, FQGNSA. Losses at the gene ends were 4 bases for V and 8 bases for J; bases not matched to a gene: 8. CDR3 amino acids: CASSSRQGVGGYTF. CDR3 DNA: TGTGCCAGCAGCTCTAGACAGGGGGTCGGGGGCTACACCTTC.

V usage is TRBV6-5 and J usage is TRBJ1-1; 8 nucleotides line up with TRBD1. Germline V CDR1 and CDR2: MNHEY, SVGAGI. This CDR3 contains 14 residues. The V gene end was trimmed by 6 bases and the J gene end by 8 bases; junction bases not matched to a gene: 11. The CDR3 DNA follows: TGTGCCAGCAGACAAATAACAGGGGGGAACGAAGCTTTCTTT. This gives the protein CASRQITGGNEAFF.

The V and J genes are TRBV12-3 or TRBV12-4 and TRBJ2-5; a possible D gene is TRBD1 (6 bases). Trimming took off 6 bases at V and 5 bases at J, with 13 bases between the two ends. The CDR3 has 13 amino acids. The CDR3 coding sequence is TGTGCCAGCAGCCTGACAGGCTTCGAGACCCAGTACTTC. Translated: CASSLTGFETQYF.

The genes are TRBV5-1 and TRBJ2-3; TRBD2 aligns across 11 bases. Germline CDR1 is SGHRS and CDR2 is YFSETQ. CDR3 length equals 16 residues. Trimming removed 0 bases from V and 4 bases from J; junction bases left unmatched: 4. For the CDR3, the DNA is TGCGCCAGCAGCTTGGTTAGCGGGGGGGAGGCAGATACGCAGTATTTT. Translation gives CASSLVSGGEADTQYF. Looking up the rest from reference TRBV5-1 and TRBJ2-3 gives the full variable domain: KAGVTQTPRYLIKTRGQQVTLSCSPISGHRSVSWYQQTPGQGLQFLFEYFSETQRNKGNFPGRFSGRQFSNSRSEMNVSTLELGDSALYLCASSLVSGGEADTQYFGPGTRLTVL.

This rearrangement joins TRBV5-8 to TRBJ2-1, with D tentatively TRBD2 (5 bases). Germline V gives CDR1 SGHTS, CDR2 YDEGEE. The CDR3 length is 15 residues. Trimming took off 3 bases at V and 3 bases at J, with 13 bases between the two ends. The CDR3: CASSSRGSYYNEQFF. The CDR3 nucleotides are TGTGCCAGCAGCTCCAGAGGGTCCTACTACAATGAGCAGTTCTTC.

The chain is built from TRBV28 and TRBJ1-1; D might be TRBD1 (5 bases). Germline assignment: CDR1 MDHEN and CDR2 SYDVKM. V was clipped by 7 bases and J by 1 base, with 10 bases between them. The length of the CDR3 is 13 residues. CDR3 in amino acids: CASTSDKNTEAFF. The DNA of the CDR3 is TGTGCCAGCACCTCGGACAAGAACACTGAAGCTTTCTTT.

CDR3 loop: CATSDSGTGYGYTF. In nucleotides, the CDR3 is TGTGCCACCAGTGATTCCGGGACAGGCTATGGCTACACCTTC. The V and J genes are TRBV24-1 and TRBJ1-2; 8 positions match TRBD1. There are 14 residues in the CDR3. Trimming cost V 2 bases and J 4 bases; bases outside gene matches: 2. CDR1 is KGHDR and CDR2 is SFDVKD in the germline V gene.

The chain recombines TRBV25-1 with TRBJ2-5; tentative D call: TRBD2 (7 bases). Germline V gene lookup returns CDR1 MGHDK and CDR2 SYGVNS. V gave up 6 bases and J gave up 11 bases, with 13 bases separating them. The CDR3 is made up of 11 amino acids. The CDR3 spells CASRLRGGQYF. CDR3 nucleotide sequence: TGTGCCAGCAGGCTCAGGGGAGGGCAGTACTTC.

The chain couples TRBV7-2 to TRBJ2-1; 8 nucleotides line up with TRBD1. The CDR3 consists of 15 residues. CDR1 is SGHTA and CDR2 is FQGNSA in the germline V gene. J was trimmed by 9 bases and V by 6 bases; bases with no gene match: 13. CDR3 protein: CASSPQGAFQGEQFF. The CDR3 coding sequence is TGTGCCAGCAGTCCTCAGGGGGCTTTTCAAGGTGAGCAGTTCTTC.

The chain recombines TRBV5-1 with TRBJ1-3, with 7 bases lining up with TRBD1. The CDR3 is made up of 15 amino acids. Germline-derived CDR1 and CDR2 are SGHRS and YFSETQ. Losses at the gene ends were 0 bases for V and 3 bases for J; bases not matched to a gene: 3. CDR3 residues: CASSLAGQDGNTIYF. The CDR3, as DNA: TGCGCCAGCAGCTTGGCCGGACAGGATGGAAACACCATATATTTT.

This chain uses TRBV6-5 with TRBJ2-5; TRBD1 matches 7 bases. The length of the CDR3 is 13 residues. CDR1 is MNHEY, CDR2 SVGAGI, per germline. The CDR3 bases are TGTGTCACCCGGCGAGGGGGCGGTGAGACCCAGTACTTC. Translation: CVTRRGGGETQYF.

The chain is built from TRBV10-3 and TRBJ1-1; D ambiguous. The V and J ends lost 4 bases and 0 bases respectively, with 15 bases between them. Germline lookup yields CDR1 ENHRY and CDR2 SYGVKD. This CDR3 has 16 amino acids. The CDR3 loop reads CAISGVGGDMNTEAFF. CDR3 in DNA: TGTGCCATCAGTGGAGTTGGAGGCGACATGAACACTGAAGCTTTCTTT.

This chain uses TRBV7-9 with TRBJ1-1; no clear D gene. In germline, CDR1 is SEHNR, CDR2 FQNEAQ (reference sequence). Trimming took 0 bases from V and 3 from J, leaving 17 bases between them. The CDR3 consists of 17 residues. The CDR3 region has the DNA TGTGCCAGCAGCTTAGCAAGCACCTATCTAGATGACACTGAAGCTTTCTTT. It yields the protein CASSLASTYLDDTEAFF.

The CDR3 DNA reads TGTGCCAGCAGCGTAGAGACTAGCGACTACGAGCAGTACTTC. Translation: CASSVETSDYEQYF. V and J are TRBV9 and TRBJ2-7; the match to TRBD2 covers 8 bases. V was clipped by 0 bases and J by 3 bases; unmatched bases: 2. Germline CDR1 is SGDLS and CDR2 is YYNGEE. The CDR3 is 14 amino acids.

This sequence joins TRBV9 and TRBJ2-1; TRBD2 matches at 8 bases. Germline lookup yields CDR1 SGDLS and CDR2 YYNGEE. This CDR3 is built from 16 residues. The J segment lost 5 bases and the V segment lost 3 bases, leaving 10 bases of the junction unmatched. This CDR3 is CASSEGGGTLNNEQFF. CDR3 coding DNA: TGTGCCAGCAGCGAGGGCGGGGGGACTCTCAACAATGAGCAGTTCTTC.

This clone was seen at least ten times. CDR3 protein: CASSFRGPVNEQFF. CDR3 sequence (DNA): TGTGCCAGCAGTTTCAGAGGGCCGGTAAATGAGCAGTTCTTC. J is TRBJ2-1 and V is TRBV27; the D gene is possibly TRBD2 (5 bases). V was shortened by 3 bases and J by 7 bases, with 13 bases between the two germline ends. The CDR3 is 14 residues long. Germline V gene data show CDR1 as MNHEY and CDR2 as SMNVEV (reference sequence).

The chain combines TRBV18 with TRBJ2-5; 12 positions match TRBD2. Germline lookup yields CDR1 KGHSH and CDR2 LQKENI. This CDR3 contains 14 residues. V dropped 3 bases and J dropped 4; count of bases not matched to a gene: 0. CDR3 DNA: TGTGCCAGCTCACCGACTAGCGGGGGAGAGACCCAGTACTTC. It codes for CASSPTSGGETQYF. The full variable domain, with the rest looked up from reference TRBV18 and TRBJ2-5, is NAGVMQNPRHLVRRRGQEARLRCSPMKGHSHVYWYRQLPEEGLKFMVYLQKENIIDESGMPKERFSAEFPKEGPSILRIQQVVRGDSAAYFCASSPTSGGETQYFGPGTRLLVL.

This CDR3 is CASSFGPGTGELFF. DNA of the CDR3: TGTGCCAGCAGCTTTGGCCCGGGGACCGGGGAGCTGTTTTTT. The chain links TRBV7-3 to TRBJ2-2; D is perhaps TRBD2 (5 bases). The CDR3 covers 14 residues. The germline V gene has CDR1 SGHTA and CDR2 FQGTGA. V was cut by 3 bases and J by 5 bases, with 10 bases left in between. The full variable domain, its missing parts supplied by reference TRBV7-3 and TRBJ2-2, is GAGVSQTPSNKVTEKGKYVELRCDPISGHTALYWYRQSLGQGPEFLIYFQGTGAADDSGLPNDRFFAVRPEGSVSTLKIQRTERGDSAVYLCASSFGPGTGELFFGEGSRLTVL.